Below, 10 T cell receptor beta chains from the same sample are listed, as sequenced in a study of T cell changes during pregnancy in multiple sclerosis. The protocol was immunoSEQ multiplex PCR, while the TCRdb copy is restricted to in-frame clones and leaves out a portion. This sample carries about 41,000 clones, 90% to 95% of them seen once, and the ten largest clones take about 7%. The starting material was CD8+ T cells from peripheral blood mononuclear cells, obtained in the third trimester of pregnancy. The receptor set was obtained from a female donor with multiple sclerosis, enrolled in a pregnancy study.

The gene calls are TRBV9 and TRBJ2-1, with 7 bases lining up with TRBD1. J was trimmed by 8 bases and V by 0 bases; bases with no gene match: 8. The germline gives CDR1 SGDLS, CDR2 YYNGEE. The length of the CDR3 is 15 residues. CDR3 sequence reads: CASSVGARGPDEQFF. DNA of the CDR3: TGTGCCAGCAGCGTAGGGGCGAGGGGGCCCGATGAGCAGTTCTTC. The full variable domain, its missing parts supplied by reference TRBV9 and TRBJ2-1, is DSGVTQTPKHLITATGQRVTLRCSPRSGDLSVYWYQQSLDQGLQFLIQYYNGEERAKGNILERFSAQQFPDLHSELNLSSLELGDSALYFCASSVGARGPDEQFFGPGTRLTVL.

The chain is built from TRBV2 and TRBJ2-1, with D maybe TRBD2 (5 bases). The CDR3 totals 16 residues. V was trimmed by 6 bases and J by 0 bases, leaving 15 bases between them. CDR1 is SNHLY, CDR2 FYNNEI, per germline. The CDR3 bases are TGTGCCAGCAGCGCAGACGGGGAGAACTCCTACAATGAGCAGTTCTTC. Translated, it gives CASSADGENSYNEQFF.

J is TRBJ2-2 and V is TRBV2; a possible D gene is TRBD2 (6 bases). The CDR3 has 17 residues. Trimming removed 6 bases from V and 0 bases from J, with 17 bases in between. Germline V lookup: CDR1 SNHLY, CDR2 FYNNEI. The CDR3 region is CASSGSSREPNTGELFF. The CDR3, as DNA: TGTGCCAGCAGCGGTAGCTCTCGGGAGCCGAACACCGGGGAGCTGTTTTTT. Full variable domain (outside the CDR3, taken from reference TRBV2 and TRBJ2-2): EPEVTQTPSHQVTQMGQEVILRCVPISNHLYFYWYRQILGQKVEFLVSFYNNEISEKSEIFDDQFSVERPDGSNFTLKIRSTKLEDSAMYFCASSGSSREPNTGELFFGEGSRLTVL.

DNA of the CDR3: TGTGCCAGCAGTGAGGAGGTGGATGGCTACACCTTC. As protein: CASSEEVDGYTF. V and J are TRBV6-5 and TRBJ1-2; D is undetermined. Trimming shortened V by 5 bases and J by 6 bases, and 10 bases separated the two germline ends. Germline V gene sequence: CDR1 MNHEY, CDR2 SVGAGI. The CDR3 extends over 12 amino acids.

J is TRBJ1-4 and V is TRBV6-5, with a weak D call TRBD1 (5 bases). V lost 0 bases and J lost 7, with 12 bases in between. Germline lookup yields CDR1 MNHEY and CDR2 SVGAGI. CDR3 length: 15 residues. The CDR3 nucleotides are TGTGCCAGCAGTTACTCCCCGCAGGGTGGTGAAAAACTGTTTTTT. This sequence encodes CASSYSPQGGEKLFF.

The J gene is TRBJ2-3, the V gene TRBV4-3; 8 bases are a match to TRBD2. J lost 5 bases, V lost 1 base, and 11 bases had no gene match. CDR3 size: 17 residues. Germline V gives CDR1 LGHNA, CDR2 YSLEER. CDR3 nucleotides: TGCGCCAGCAGCCAAGGGCCGGGGGGGCCGGAGGGAGATACGCAGTATTTT. It encodes CASSQGPGGPEGDTQYF.

J is TRBJ2-5 and V is TRBV15; D call uncertain. The CDR3 is 15 residues long. CDR1 is LNHNV, CDR2 YYDKDF, per germline (reference sequence). V lost 3 bases, J lost 0 bases, and 11 bases lay in between. The CDR3: CATSRTPSDQETQYF. The CDR3, as DNA: TGTGCCACCAGCAGGACACCCTCTGACCAAGAGACCCAGTACTTC. The full variable domain, in which reference TRBV15 and TRBJ2-5 provide the parts outside the CDR3, is DAMVIQNPRYQVTQFGKPVTLSCSQTLNHNVMYWYQQKSSQAPKLLFHYYDKDFNNEADTPDNFQSRRPNTSFCFLDIRSPGLGDTAMYLCATSRTPSDQETQYFGPGTRLLVL.

The V and J genes are TRBV7-3 and TRBJ2-1; 7 bases fit TRBD2. CDR1 and CDR2 (germline): SGHTA, FQGTGA. This CDR3 is built from 18 residues. V dropped 4 bases and J dropped 0; count of bases not matched to a gene: 12. DNA for the CDR3: TGTGCCAGCAGCTCGGAGGGAGGGACGGCGAGCTCCTACAATGAGCAGTTCTTC. Translating it yields CASSSEGGTASSYNEQFF.

The chain couples TRBV4-1 to TRBJ2-7; 9 bases are a match to TRBD2. V shed 4 bases, J shed 6 bases, and the junction held 10 bases outside the gene matches. CDR1 and CDR2 from the germline V gene are MGHRA and YSYEKL. This CDR3 has 15 amino acids. The CDR3 coding sequence is TGCGCCAGCAGCCCTCGTAGCGGGAGTCTAGCCGAGCAGTACTTC. Translation: CASSPRSGSLAEQYF.

This clone was observed a few times. Other DNA sequences in this sample translate to the same CDR3. This chain uses TRBV9 with TRBJ2-1; 9 bases fit TRBD2. The CDR3 totals 15 residues. Trimming removed 0 bases from V and 2 bases from J; junction bases left unmatched: 0. Germline CDR1 SGDLS, CDR2 YYNGEE. The CDR3 bases are TGTGCCAGCAGCGTAGGCGGGGGGGCCTACAATGAGCAGTTCTTC. It translates to CASSVGGGAYNEQFF.